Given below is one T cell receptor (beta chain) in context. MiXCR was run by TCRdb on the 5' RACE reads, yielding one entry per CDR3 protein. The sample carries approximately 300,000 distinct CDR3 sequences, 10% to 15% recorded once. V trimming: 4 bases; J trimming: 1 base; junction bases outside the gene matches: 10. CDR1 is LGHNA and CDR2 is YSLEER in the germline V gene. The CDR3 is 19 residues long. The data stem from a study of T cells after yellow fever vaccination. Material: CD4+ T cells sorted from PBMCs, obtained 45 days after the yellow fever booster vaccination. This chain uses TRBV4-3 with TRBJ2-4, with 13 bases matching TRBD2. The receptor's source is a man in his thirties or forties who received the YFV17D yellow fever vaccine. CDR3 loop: CASSPRTSGSIEAKNIQYF. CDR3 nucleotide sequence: TGCGCCAGCAGCCCTAGGACTAGCGGGAGTATTGAGGCCAAAAACATTCAGTACTTC.